This TCR beta chain was sequenced in a study of T cells after yellow fever vaccination. MiXCR, run by TCRdb on the 5' RACE reads, gives a single entry per CDR3 protein. The sample carries about 360,000 distinct CDR3 sequences, around 6.4% recorded once. This clonotype appeared many times. V was pared by 6 bases and J by 0 bases, with 7 bases between. This CDR3 contains 13 residues. V and J are TRBV12-3 or TRBV12-4 and TRBJ2-3, with D unclear. The sequenced sample was PBMCs, obtained 5 days after the yellow fever booster vaccination. The sequence derives from a man younger than 40 who received the YFV17D yellow fever vaccine. The CDR3 here is CASSFGSTDTQYF. As DNA, the CDR3 is TGTGCCAGCAGCTTCGGGAGCACAGATACGCAGTATTTT.